This entry lists 21 T cell receptor beta chains sequenced from one sample in a study of T cell responses to AZD1222 COVID-19 vaccine. Repertoires were generated with immunoSEQ multiplex PCR, while TCRdb's copy carries only in-frame clones and drops some. The sample includes fewer than 110,000 clones, 85% to 90% seen only once; the top ten take 1.4%. The specimen comprised peripheral blood, sampled on day 0 of AZD1222 vaccination. These receptors originate from an adult in good health.

The V call is TRBV12-3 or TRBV12-4, the J call TRBJ2-5, with D unclear. The V gene lost 4 bases and the J gene lost 2 bases, with 8 bases spanning the gap. This CDR3 region has 13 residues. CDR3 coding DNA: TGTGCCAGCAGTTCGAACACTCAAGAGACCCAGTACTTC. Protein: CASSSNTQETQYF.

This chain connects TRBV7-9 to TRBJ1-2; D unresolved. Germline CDR1 is SEHNR and CDR2 is FQNEAQ (reference sequence). Trimming took off 3 bases at V and 4 bases at J, with 6 bases between the two ends. The CDR3 totals 12 residues. CDR3 loop: CASSFVSYGYTF. The CDR3 region has the DNA TGTGCCAGCAGCTTCGTCAGCTATGGCTACACCTTC.

The chain combines TRBV5-6 with TRBJ2-3; TRBD1 matches 8 bases. This CDR3 comprises 19 residues. The V gene end was trimmed by 0 bases and the J gene end by 1 base; junction bases not matched to a gene: 13. Germline V gives CDR1 SGHDT, CDR2 YYEEEE. In DNA, the CDR3 is TGTGCCAGCAGCTTGGACACCCGACAGGGGCCATATCGCACAGATACGCAGTATTTT. This translates into CASSLDTRQGPYRTDTQYF.

V and J are TRBV2 and TRBJ1-1; D not resolved. Germline CDR1 is SNHLY and CDR2 is FYNNEI. The CDR3 covers 13 residues. V was trimmed by 7 bases and J by 4 bases, leaving 13 bases between them. The DNA for the CDR3 is TGTGCCAGCAACGAACTGGTAGGCACTGAAGCTTTCTTT. Protein: CASNELVGTEAFF.

This chain joins TRBV30 and TRBJ1-5; 8 positions match TRBD1. With 4 bases clipped from V and 0 bases from J, the junction kept 5 bases outside the gene matches. Germline CDR1 reads GTSNPN; CDR2 reads SVGIG (reference sequence). The CDR3 is 15 residues long. DNA for the CDR3: TGTGCCTGGACCCCCGGACAGGGTAGCAATCAGCCCCAGCATTTT. It is translated as CAWTPGQGSNQPQHF.

V gene TRBV12-3 or TRBV12-4 combines with J gene TRBJ1-1; no reliable D call. There are 12 residues in the CDR3. V lost 6 bases and J lost 11, with 16 bases in between. The CDR3 DNA follows: TGTGCCAGCAGCCCCCCCGGTTCTGGGGCTTTCTTT. Encoded protein: CASSPPGSGAFF.

The V call is TRBV5-1, the J call TRBJ2-1; perhaps TRBD2 as D (6 bases). Trimming pared 0 bases from V and 8 bases from J, leaving 9 bases between. The CDR3 is made up of 13 amino acids. CDR1 is SGHRS and CDR2 is YFSETQ in the germline V gene. The CDR3, as DNA: TGCGCCAGCAGCTTGGTACCGGGGGATGAGCAGTTCTTC. Translated: CASSLVPGDEQFF.

For the CDR3, the DNA is TGTGCCAGCAGTTCCCTAGGGTACGAGCAGTTCTTC. Translating it yields CASSSLGYEQFF. The chain has TRBV27 and TRBJ2-1, with D unclear. CDR1 is MNHEY, CDR2 SMNVEV, per germline (reference sequence). The V gene lost 4 bases and the J gene lost 10 bases, with 11 bases spanning the gap. The length of the CDR3 is 12 residues.

The chain recombines TRBV5-5 with TRBJ1-2, with D possibly matching TRBD1 (6 bases). The CDR3 consists of 15 residues. The V gene's germline CDR1 is SGHKS and CDR2 YYEKEE (reference sequence). Deletions cut 4 bases from V and 5 bases from J, with 18 bases between. CDR3 region: CASSPAPTGPYGYTF. The CDR3 DNA follows: TGTGCCAGCAGCCCGGCCCCGACAGGACCATATGGCTACACCTTC.

This clone was seen only a few times. The chain is built from TRBV18 and TRBJ1-2; D gene ambiguous. Germline-derived CDR1 and CDR2 are KGHSH and LQKENI. The CDR3 is made up of 13 amino acids. V lost 0 bases to trimming and J lost 11 bases, with 13 bases between them. In DNA, the CDR3 is TGTGCCAGCTCACCACCCTACGGGCCCCCTTACACCTTC. Translation: CASSPPYGPPYTF.

The chain employs TRBV6-2 or TRBV6-3 and TRBJ1-5, with D perhaps matching TRBD1 (5 bases). The V end lost 4 bases, the J end lost 6 bases, and 13 bases lay between the germline ends. The V gene's germline CDR1 is MNHEY and CDR2 SVGEGT. The CDR3 has 14 residues. The CDR3 sequence: CASSWEVRVQPQHF. Written as DNA, the CDR3 is TGTGCCAGCAGTTGGGAAGTCAGGGTTCAGCCCCAGCATTTT.

This clone was counted once. The V and J genes are TRBV4-3 and TRBJ1-1, with unresolved D. CDR1 LGHNA and CDR2 YSLEER come from the germline V gene. The CDR3 spans 13 residues. V was pared by 1 base and J by 2 bases, with 5 bases between. The DNA for the CDR3 is TGCGCCAGCAGCCAAGGACAAAACACTGAAGCTTTCTTT. Translation: CASSQGQNTEAFF.

This chain uses TRBV15 with TRBJ2-3; D is possibly TRBD1 or TRBD2 (5 bases each). The CDR3 length is 15 residues. Germline lookup yields CDR1 LNHNV and CDR2 YYDKDF (reference sequence). V lost 4 bases and J 5 bases, leaving 16 bases between the germline ends. CDR3 loop: CATSNRDPYRDTQYF. In DNA, the CDR3 is TGTGCCACCAGCAACCGGGACCCCTATCGAGATACGCAGTATTTT.

J is TRBJ1-5 and V is TRBV28, with D unclear. V lost 8 bases and J lost 9, with 17 bases in between. This CDR3 contains 13 residues. Per germline, CDR1 MDHEN and CDR2 SYDVKM. CDR3 in amino acids: CASSPGIVSPQHF. In DNA form, the CDR3 reads TGTGCCAGCTCCCCAGGCATCGTATCGCCCCAGCATTTT.

The chain couples TRBV28 to TRBJ2-7; 7 bases agree with TRBD1. The CDR3 consists of 17 residues. Trimming cost V 2 bases and J 0 bases; bases outside gene matches: 10. Per germline, CDR1 MDHEN and CDR2 SYDVKM. Here the CDR3 DNA reads TGTGCCAGCAGTTTACGCCGGTACAGGGGAACCTCCTACGAGCAGTACTTC. It encodes CASSLRRYRGTSYEQYF.

At least ten counts were recorded for this clone. The CDR3 sequence is CASNVGGDIQYF. CDR3 bases: TGTGCCAGCAATGTAGGGGGGGACATTCAGTACTTC. The chain is built from TRBV2 and TRBJ2-4, with D possibly matching TRBD2 (7 bases). The CDR3 totals 12 residues. Trimming took off 7 bases at V and 8 bases at J, with 12 bases between the two ends. Germline V gives CDR1 SNHLY, CDR2 FYNNEI.

The chain is built from TRBV6-5 and TRBJ1-2; maybe TRBD1 (6 bases). This CDR3 comprises 15 residues. V lost 6 bases and J 0 bases, leaving 14 bases between the germline ends. Per germline, CDR1 MNHEY and CDR2 SVGAGI. CDR3 sequence (DNA): TGTGCCAGCAGCGGACAGACATTAGCTAACTATGGCTACACCTTC. Its translation is CASSGQTLANYGYTF.

The gene calls are TRBV6-1 and TRBJ2-5, with D possibly TRBD1 on 6 matching bases. The CDR3 runs 16 residues. The V end was cut by 0 bases, the J end by 5 bases, with 16 bases between. The germline V gene has CDR1 MNHNS and CDR2 SASEGT. Here the CDR3 reads CASSEAFRGSHETQYF. The DNA for the CDR3 is TGTGCCAGCAGTGAAGCCTTCAGGGGATCTCACGAGACCCAGTACTTC.

The rearrangement uses TRBV6-4 and TRBJ1-6; TRBD1 matches at 9 bases. The CDR3 has 15 amino acids. V lost 5 bases, J lost 15 bases, and 14 bases stayed unmatched. From germline, CDR1 is MRHNA and CDR2 SNTAGT. The CDR3 DNA reads as TGTGCCAGCAGTCAAGGGACAGGGCGGCCAGATGACCTCCACTTT. It translates to CASSQGTGRPDDLHF.

The V gene is TRBV5-5, the J gene TRBJ1-6; 7 bases map to TRBD1. The V gene's germline CDR1 is SGHKS and CDR2 YYEKEE (reference sequence). This CDR3 has 16 amino acids. Trimming at V came to 4 bases and at J to 8 bases, leaving 12 bases not matched to a gene. CDR3 DNA: TGTGCCAGCAGCATCGGACTTCAGGGGGTGGATTCACCCCTCCACTTT. Its protein is CASSIGLQGVDSPLHF.

The CDR3 is CASSPLNGNLYEQYF. In DNA form, the CDR3 reads TGTGCCAGTAGTCCTCTAAACGGGAACCTCTACGAGCAGTACTTC. The genes are TRBV19 and TRBJ2-7; perhaps TRBD2 as D (5 bases). The germline V gene has CDR1 LNHDA and CDR2 SQIVND (reference sequence). The CDR3 consists of 15 residues. Trimming removed 5 bases from V and 3 bases from J, with 17 bases in between.